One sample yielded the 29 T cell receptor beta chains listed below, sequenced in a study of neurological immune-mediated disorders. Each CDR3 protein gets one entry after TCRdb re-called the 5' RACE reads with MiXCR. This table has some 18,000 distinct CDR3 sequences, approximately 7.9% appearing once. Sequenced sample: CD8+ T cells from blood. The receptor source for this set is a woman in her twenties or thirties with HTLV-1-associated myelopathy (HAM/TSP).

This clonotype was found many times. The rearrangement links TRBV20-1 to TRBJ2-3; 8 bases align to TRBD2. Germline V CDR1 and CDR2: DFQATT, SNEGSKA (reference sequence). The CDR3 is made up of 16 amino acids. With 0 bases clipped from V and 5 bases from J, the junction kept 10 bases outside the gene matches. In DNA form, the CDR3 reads TGCAGTGCTAGAGATGTTGCCGGGGGGGCCGAAGATACGCAGTATTTT. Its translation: CSARDVAGGAEDTQYF.

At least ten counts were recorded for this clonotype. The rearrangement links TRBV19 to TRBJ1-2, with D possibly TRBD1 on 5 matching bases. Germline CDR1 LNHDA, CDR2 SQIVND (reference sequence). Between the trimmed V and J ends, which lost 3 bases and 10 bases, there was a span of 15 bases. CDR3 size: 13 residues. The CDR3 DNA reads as TGTGCCAGTAGTATCGGGGCCTTCTTGATCTACACCTTC. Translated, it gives CASSIGAFLIYTF.

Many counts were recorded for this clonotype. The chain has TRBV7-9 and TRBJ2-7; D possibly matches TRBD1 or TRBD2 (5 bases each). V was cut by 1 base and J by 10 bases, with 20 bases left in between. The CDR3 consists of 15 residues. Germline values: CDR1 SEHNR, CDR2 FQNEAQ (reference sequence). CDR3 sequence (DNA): TGTGCCAGCAGCTTAGGTCGAGGGACCTTCGGGGCTCAGTACTTC. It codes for CASSLGRGTFGAQYF.

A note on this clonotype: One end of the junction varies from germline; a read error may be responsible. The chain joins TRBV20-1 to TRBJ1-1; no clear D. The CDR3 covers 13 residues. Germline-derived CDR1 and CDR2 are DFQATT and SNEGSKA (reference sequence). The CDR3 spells CSVRDRVNTEAFF. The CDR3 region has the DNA TGCAGTGTTAGAGATAGGGTGAACACTGAAGCTTTCTTT.

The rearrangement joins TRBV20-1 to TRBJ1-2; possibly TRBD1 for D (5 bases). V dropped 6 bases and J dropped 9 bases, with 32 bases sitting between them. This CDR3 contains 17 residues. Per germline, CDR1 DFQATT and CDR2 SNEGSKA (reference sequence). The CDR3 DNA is TGCAGTGCCAGCAGTTTTGTTATCGGCGGAGTCGTGGGGCGCTACACCTTC. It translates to CSASSFVIGGVVGRYTF.

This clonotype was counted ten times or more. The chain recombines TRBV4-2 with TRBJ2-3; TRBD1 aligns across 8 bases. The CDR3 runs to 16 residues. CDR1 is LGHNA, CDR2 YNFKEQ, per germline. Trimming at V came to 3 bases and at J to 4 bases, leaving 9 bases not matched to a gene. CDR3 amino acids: CASSHGQGGGADTQYF. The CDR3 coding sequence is TGTGCCAGCAGCCATGGACAGGGTGGTGGTGCAGATACGCAGTATTTT.

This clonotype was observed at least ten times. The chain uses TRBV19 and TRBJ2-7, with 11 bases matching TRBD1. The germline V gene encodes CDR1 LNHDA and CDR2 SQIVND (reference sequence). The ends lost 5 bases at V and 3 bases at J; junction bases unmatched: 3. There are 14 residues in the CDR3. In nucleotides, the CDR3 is TGTGCCAGTAGTCTGGGACAGGGGGTCTACGAGCAGTACTTC. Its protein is CASSLGQGVYEQYF.

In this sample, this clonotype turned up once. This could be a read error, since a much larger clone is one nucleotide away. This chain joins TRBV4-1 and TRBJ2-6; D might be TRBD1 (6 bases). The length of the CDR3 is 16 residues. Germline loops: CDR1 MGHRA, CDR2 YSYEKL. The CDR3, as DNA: TGCGCCAGCAGCGCGTCACAGGGCTCTGGGGCCAACATCCTGACTTTC. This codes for CASSASQGSGANILTF.

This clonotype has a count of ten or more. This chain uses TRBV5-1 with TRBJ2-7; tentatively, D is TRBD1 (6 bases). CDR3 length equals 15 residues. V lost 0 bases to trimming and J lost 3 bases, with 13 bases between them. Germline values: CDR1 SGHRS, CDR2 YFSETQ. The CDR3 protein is CASSLVGSGVYEQYF. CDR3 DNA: TGCGCCAGCAGCTTGGTTGGGTCAGGGGTCTACGAGCAGTACTTC.

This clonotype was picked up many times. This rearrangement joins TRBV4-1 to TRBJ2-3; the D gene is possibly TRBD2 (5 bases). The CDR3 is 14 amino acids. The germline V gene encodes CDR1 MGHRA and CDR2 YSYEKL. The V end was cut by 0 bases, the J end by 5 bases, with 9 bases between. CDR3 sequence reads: CASSQERAGDTQYF. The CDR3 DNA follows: TGCGCCAGCAGCCAAGAGAGGGCGGGAGATACGCAGTATTTT.

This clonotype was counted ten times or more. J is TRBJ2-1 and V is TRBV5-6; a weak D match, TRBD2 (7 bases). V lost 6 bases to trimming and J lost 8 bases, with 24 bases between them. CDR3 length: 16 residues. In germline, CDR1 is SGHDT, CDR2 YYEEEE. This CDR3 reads CASTLGGDLLSHEQFF. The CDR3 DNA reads TGTGCCAGCACCCTAGGGGGGGACCTCTTGTCCCATGAGCAGTTCTTC.

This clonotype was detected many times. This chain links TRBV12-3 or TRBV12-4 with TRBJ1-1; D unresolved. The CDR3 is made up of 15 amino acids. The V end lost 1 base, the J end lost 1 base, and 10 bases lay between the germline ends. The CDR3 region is CASSLVFSPNTEAFF. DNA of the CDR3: TGTGCCAGCAGTTTAGTATTTTCACCGAACACTGAAGCTTTCTTT.

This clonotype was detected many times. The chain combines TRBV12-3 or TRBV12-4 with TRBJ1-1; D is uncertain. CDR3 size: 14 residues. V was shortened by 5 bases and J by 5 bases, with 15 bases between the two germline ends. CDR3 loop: CASSLAGFSTEAFF. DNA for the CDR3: TGTGCCAGCAGTCTGGCGGGTTTTTCGACTGAAGCTTTCTTT.

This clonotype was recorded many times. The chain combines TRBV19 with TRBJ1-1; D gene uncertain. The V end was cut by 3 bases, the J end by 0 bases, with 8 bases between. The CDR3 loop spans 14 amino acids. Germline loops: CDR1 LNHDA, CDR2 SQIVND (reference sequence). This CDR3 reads CASSIGNMNTEAFF. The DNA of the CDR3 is TGTGCCAGTAGTATCGGGAACATGAACACTGAAGCTTTCTTT.

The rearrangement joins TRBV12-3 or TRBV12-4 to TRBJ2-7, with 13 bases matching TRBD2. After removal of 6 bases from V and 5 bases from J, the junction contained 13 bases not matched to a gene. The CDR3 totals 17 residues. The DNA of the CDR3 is TGTGCCAGCAGCCCCAACGTACTAGCGGGGGGGCTCGACGAGCAGTACTTC. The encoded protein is CASSPNVLAGGLDEQYF.

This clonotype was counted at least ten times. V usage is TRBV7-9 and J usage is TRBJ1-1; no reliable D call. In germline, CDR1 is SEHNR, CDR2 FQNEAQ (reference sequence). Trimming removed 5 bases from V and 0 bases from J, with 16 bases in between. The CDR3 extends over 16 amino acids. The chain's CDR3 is CASSRGRYPVNTEAFF. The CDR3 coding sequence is TGTGCCAGCAGCCGTGGCCGGTATCCGGTGAACACTGAAGCTTTCTTT.

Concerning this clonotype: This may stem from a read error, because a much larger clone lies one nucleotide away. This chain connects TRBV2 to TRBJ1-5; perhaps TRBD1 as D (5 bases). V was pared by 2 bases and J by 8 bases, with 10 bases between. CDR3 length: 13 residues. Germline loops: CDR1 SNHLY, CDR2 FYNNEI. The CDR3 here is CASSESAREPQHF. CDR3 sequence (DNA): TGTGCCAGCAGTGAATCCGCCAGGGAGCCCCAGCATTTT.

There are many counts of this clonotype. CDR3 region: CSATTGDSYNEQFF. In DNA, the CDR3 is TGCAGTGCAACCACGGGGGACTCCTACAATGAGCAGTTCTTC. This rearrangement joins TRBV20-1 to TRBJ2-1; weak D call: TRBD2 (6 bases). The CDR3 extends over 14 amino acids. V was cut by 6 bases and J by 0 bases, with 12 bases left in between. Germline V gives CDR1 DFQATT, CDR2 SNEGSKA (reference sequence).

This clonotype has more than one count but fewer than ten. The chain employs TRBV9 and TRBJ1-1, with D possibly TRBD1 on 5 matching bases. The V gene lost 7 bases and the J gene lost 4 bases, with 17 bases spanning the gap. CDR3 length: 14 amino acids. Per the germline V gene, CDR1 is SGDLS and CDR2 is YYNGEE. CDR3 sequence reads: CASSWGRPGTEAFF. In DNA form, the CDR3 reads TGTGCCAGCTCTTGGGGACGGCCGGGCACTGAAGCTTTCTTT.

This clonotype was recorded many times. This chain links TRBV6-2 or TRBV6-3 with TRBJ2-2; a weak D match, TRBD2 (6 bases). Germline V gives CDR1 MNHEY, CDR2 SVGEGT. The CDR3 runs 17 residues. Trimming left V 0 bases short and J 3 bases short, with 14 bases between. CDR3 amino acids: CASSYSVDGSYTGELFF. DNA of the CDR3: TGTGCCAGCAGTTACTCGGTGGACGGGAGCTACACCGGGGAGCTGTTTTTT.

For the CDR3, the DNA is TGTGCCTGGAGTGTACTTACGGGGGCCTACGAGCAGTACTTC. Translation gives CAWSVLTGAYEQYF. The gene calls are TRBV30 and TRBJ2-7; tentatively, D is TRBD2 (6 bases). There are 14 residues in the CDR3. Per germline, CDR1 GTSNPN and CDR2 SVGIG (reference sequence). V lost 0 bases to trimming and J lost 2 bases, with 11 bases between them.

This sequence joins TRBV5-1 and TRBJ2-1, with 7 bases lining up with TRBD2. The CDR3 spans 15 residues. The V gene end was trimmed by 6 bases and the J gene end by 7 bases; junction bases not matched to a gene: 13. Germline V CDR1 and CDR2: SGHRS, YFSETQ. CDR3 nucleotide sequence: TGCGCCAGCACCCTCGACAGTTGGGGAGGGAATGAGCAGTTCTTC. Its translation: CASTLDSWGGNEQFF.

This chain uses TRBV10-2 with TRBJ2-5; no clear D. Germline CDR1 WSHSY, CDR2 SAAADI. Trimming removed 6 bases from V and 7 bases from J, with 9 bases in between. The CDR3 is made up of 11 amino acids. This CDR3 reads CASSSSGTQYF. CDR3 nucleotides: TGCGCCAGCAGCTCCTCGGGGACCCAGTACTTC.

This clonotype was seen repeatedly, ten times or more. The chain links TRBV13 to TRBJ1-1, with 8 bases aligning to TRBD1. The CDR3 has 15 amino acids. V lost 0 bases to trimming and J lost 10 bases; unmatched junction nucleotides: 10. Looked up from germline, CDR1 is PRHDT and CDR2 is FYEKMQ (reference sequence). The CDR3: CASSLGPPDRGRAFF. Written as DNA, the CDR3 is TGTGCCAGCAGCTTAGGCCCCCCCGACAGGGGAAGAGCTTTCTTT.

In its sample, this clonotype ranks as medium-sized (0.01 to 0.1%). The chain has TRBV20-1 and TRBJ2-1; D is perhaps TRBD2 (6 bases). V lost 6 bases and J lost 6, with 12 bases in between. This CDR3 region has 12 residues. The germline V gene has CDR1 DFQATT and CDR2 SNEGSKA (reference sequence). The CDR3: CSAKQGGNEQFF. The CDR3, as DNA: TGCAGTGCCAAGCAGGGAGGCAATGAGCAGTTCTTC.

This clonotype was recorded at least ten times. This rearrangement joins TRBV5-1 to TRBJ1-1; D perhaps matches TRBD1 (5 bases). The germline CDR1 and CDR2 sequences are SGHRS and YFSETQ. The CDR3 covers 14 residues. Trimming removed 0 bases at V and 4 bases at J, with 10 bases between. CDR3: CASSLDAGLTEAFF. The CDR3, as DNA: TGCGCCAGCAGCTTGGATGCAGGGCTCACTGAAGCTTTCTTT.

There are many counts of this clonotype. The chain's CDR3 is CASSPGSREPQHF. The CDR3 DNA follows: TGTGCCAGCAGCCCGGGCTCAAGAGAGCCCCAGCATTTT. The chain carries TRBV12-3 or TRBV12-4 and TRBJ1-5; D unresolved. The germline V and J ends were trimmed by 6 bases and 8 bases, with 14 bases remaining between them. This CDR3 is 13 amino acids long.

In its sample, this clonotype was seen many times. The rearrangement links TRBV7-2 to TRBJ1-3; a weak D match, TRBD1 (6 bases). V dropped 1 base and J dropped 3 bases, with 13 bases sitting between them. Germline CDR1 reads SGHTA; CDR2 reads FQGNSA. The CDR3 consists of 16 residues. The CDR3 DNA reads TGTGCCAGCAGCTTAGTCTCCAACAGGGTTGGAAACACCATATATTTT. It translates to CASSLVSNRVGNTIYF.

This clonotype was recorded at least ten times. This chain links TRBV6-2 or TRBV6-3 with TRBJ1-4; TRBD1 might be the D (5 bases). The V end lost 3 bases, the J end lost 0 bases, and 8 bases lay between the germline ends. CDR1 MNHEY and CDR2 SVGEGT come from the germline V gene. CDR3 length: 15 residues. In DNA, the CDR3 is TGTGCCAGCAGTTATAGGGGTGCAACTAATGAAAAACTGTTTTTT. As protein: CASSYRGATNEKLFF.